The 16 T cell receptor beta chains below were found in one sample sequenced in a study of cytomegalovirus exposure and HLA in healthy donors. Primers for the PCR totalled 60 Vbeta and 13 Jbeta. Clones were read by immunoSEQ multiplex PCR, and TCRdb kept only the in-frame ones, dropping some. The table lists under 150,000 clones, approximately 83% of them singletons, with around 4.3% in the top ten. Source material: PBMCs. The receptors were gathered from a man between 40 and 49 years old in good health and CMV-seropositive.

The V and J genes are TRBV27 and TRBJ2-7, with D perhaps matching TRBD1 (6 bases). The CDR3 is 15 residues long. Germline loops: CDR1 MNHEY, CDR2 SMNVEV (reference sequence). The germline V and J ends were trimmed by 6 bases and 0 bases, with 15 bases remaining between them. This chain's CDR3 is CASRLQGISSYEQYF. The CDR3 DNA reads as TGTGCCAGCAGGCTTCAGGGGATTAGCTCCTACGAGCAGTACTTC.

V and J are TRBV19 and TRBJ1-1; TRBD1 agrees at 10 bases. CDR3 size: 17 residues. Germline V gene sequence: CDR1 LNHDA, CDR2 SQIVND (reference sequence). V was clipped by 6 bases and J by 5 bases; unmatched bases: 15. The CDR3 loop is CASSPSTGGPAGTEAFF. The CDR3 DNA sequence: TGTGCCAGTAGCCCCTCGACAGGGGGCCCGGCGGGGACTGAAGCTTTCTTT.

This clone was counted once. The V gene is TRBV4-1, the J gene TRBJ2-2; the match to TRBD2 covers 10 bases. V shed 4 bases, J shed 4 bases, and the junction held 3 bases outside the gene matches. Germline V CDR1 and CDR2: MGHRA, YSYEKL. This CDR3 has 15 amino acids. CDR3 DNA: TGCGCCAGCAGCCCTAGCGGGAGTATCACCGGGGAGCTGTTTTTT. Translation: CASSPSGSITGELFF.

This clone showed up just a few times. The chain uses TRBV10-3 and TRBJ2-1; 7 positions match TRBD2. The CDR3 is 16 amino acids. Germline CDR1 ENHRY, CDR2 SYGVKD. With 5 bases clipped from V and 7 bases from J, the junction kept 14 bases outside the gene matches. The CDR3 loop reads CAISSVPVGGRNEQFF. The CDR3 nucleotides read TGTGCCATCAGTTCCGTTCCGGTTGGCGGGAGAAATGAGCAGTTCTTC.

This clone showed up just once. V usage is TRBV30 and J usage is TRBJ2-3; 10 positions match TRBD2. Trimming cost V 3 bases and J 5 bases; bases outside gene matches: 8. Germline loops: CDR1 GTSNPN, CDR2 SVGIG (reference sequence). The CDR3 consists of 15 residues. CDR3: CAWRLSGRALDTQYF. The DNA of the CDR3 is TGTGCCTGGAGGTTAAGCGGGAGGGCCTTAGATACGCAGTATTTT.

CDR3 in amino acids: CASTRGKGVTEAFF. The DNA of the CDR3 is TGTGCCAGTACCCGGGGCAAGGGGGTCACTGAAGCTTTCTTT. The chain employs TRBV19 and TRBJ1-1, with D possibly matching TRBD1 (6 bases). CDR1 and CDR2 (germline): LNHDA, SQIVND (reference sequence). V lost 7 bases and J 4 bases, leaving 16 bases between the germline ends. The CDR3 spans 14 residues.

The V call is TRBV9, the J call TRBJ2-4; D gene ambiguous. Germline lookup yields CDR1 SGDLS and CDR2 YYNGEE. CDR3 length: 14 amino acids. V was trimmed by 0 bases and J by 6 bases, leaving 10 bases between them. The CDR3, as DNA: TGTGCCAGCAGCGTAGCGGGTATCGGAAACATTCAGTACTTC. Its protein product is CASSVAGIGNIQYF.

The J gene is TRBJ2-1, the V gene TRBV5-1; weak D call: TRBD1 (6 bases). The CDR3 length is 12 residues. Trimming shortened V by 0 bases and J by 9 bases, and 7 bases separated the two germline ends. Germline CDR1 reads SGHRS; CDR2 reads YFSETQ. The CDR3 region has the DNA TGCGCCAGCAGCTTGGGGGGGCGTGAGCAGTTCTTC. Protein: CASSLGGREQFF.

This chain uses TRBV10-3 with TRBJ2-1; 9 nucleotides agree with TRBD1. V shed 10 bases, J shed 6 bases, and the junction held 16 bases outside the gene matches. Germline V lookup: CDR1 ENHRY, CDR2 SYGVKD. The CDR3 length is 16 residues. The CDR3 protein is CATRDSGTGPSNEQFF. CDR3 in DNA: TGTGCCACCCGTGATTCCGGGACAGGGCCGTCCAATGAGCAGTTCTTC.

The chain is built from TRBV6-1 and TRBJ2-1; D unresolved. V was trimmed by 5 bases and J by 9 bases, leaving 11 bases between them. The length of the CDR3 is 12 residues. Germline CDR1 reads MNHNS; CDR2 reads SASEGT. The CDR3 reads CASSPNNGEQFF. CDR3 sequence (DNA): TGTGCCAGCAGTCCAAATAACGGTGAGCAGTTCTTC.

The chain joins TRBV10-2 to TRBJ1-5; TRBD1 matches at 10 bases. This CDR3 contains 14 residues. Germline V gene data show CDR1 as WSHSY and CDR2 as SAAADI. V lost 6 bases and J lost 3; bases outside the gene matches: 2. CDR3 residues: CASRGTGVNQPQHF. The CDR3 coding sequence is TGCGCCAGCAGAGGGACAGGGGTCAATCAGCCCCAGCATTTT.

The chain combines TRBV6-5 with TRBJ1-2; no firm D call. The CDR3 is made up of 14 amino acids. Trimming took 5 bases from V and 4 from J, leaving 14 bases between them. Germline V lookup: CDR1 MNHEY, CDR2 SVGAGI. The CDR3 DNA is TGTGCCAGCAGTCCCCCCGGCGGATTCTATGGCTACACCTTC. Protein sequence: CASSPPGGFYGYTF.

V gene TRBV19 combines with J gene TRBJ2-1; D is unclear. From germline, CDR1 is LNHDA and CDR2 SQIVND (reference sequence). Trimming stripped 5 bases from V and 4 bases from J, with 21 bases between. This CDR3 is 17 amino acids long. The CDR3 nucleotides are TGTGCCAGTAGTCCCCCTCCCCAAACCAAGCCTTACAATGAGCAGTTCTTC. Encoded protein: CASSPPPQTKPYNEQFF.

V gene TRBV4-1 combines with J gene TRBJ2-1; the match to TRBD2 covers 8 bases. The trim removed 4 bases at V and 6 bases at J, leaving 8 bases unmatched. Germline V gene data show CDR1 as MGHRA and CDR2 as YSYEKL. The CDR3 is 15 residues long. CDR3 amino acids: CASSRAPSGSNEQFF. CDR3 bases: TGCGCCAGCAGCCGAGCTCCGAGCGGGAGCAATGAGCAGTTCTTC.

Only one count was recorded for this clone. The chain carries TRBV5-5 and TRBJ2-7; 9 bases match TRBD1. Germline V gene sequence: CDR1 SGHKS, CDR2 YYEKEE (reference sequence). Unmatched junction bases numbered 13, after V lost 0 bases and J lost 12 bases. The CDR3 covers 15 residues. The CDR3 sequence: CASSLAAGTGPIGYF. CDR3 DNA sequence: TGTGCCAGCAGCTTGGCAGCGGGGACAGGGCCCATAGGGTACTTC.

The CDR3 DNA reads as TGTGCCAGCAGCTTTTGGGCCCACGAGCAGTACTTC. This encodes CASSFWAHEQYF. The chain employs TRBV11-3 and TRBJ2-7, with unresolved D. The germline CDR1 and CDR2 sequences are SGHNT and YENEEA. The ends were cut back, 3 bases at V and 5 bases at J, with 8 bases in the middle. The CDR3 is 12 amino acids. Based on the CDR3 plus reference TRBV11-3 and TRBJ2-7, the full variable domain is EAGVVQSPRYKIIEKKQPVAFWCNPISGHNTLYWYLQNLGQGPELLIRYENEEAVDDSQLPKDRFSAERLKGVDSTLKIQPAELGDSAVYLCASSFWAHEQYFGPGTRLTVT.